These 28 T cell receptor beta chains were sequenced from one sample in a study of cytomegalovirus exposure and HLA in healthy donors. Using immunoSEQ multiplex PCR, the repertoire was profiled, and TCRdb retains in-frame clones only, with some absent. The sample has 200,000 or so clones; approximately 87% are singletons. The sequencing input was PBMCs. The receptors stem from a woman aged 18-29 years in good health and CMV-seronegative.

On this clone: An end of the junction differs from the germline gene, which may be a read error. The rearrangement joins TRBV7-9 to TRBJ2-4, with 11 bases identical to TRBD1. This CDR3 is 15 amino acids long. Germline CDR1 reads SEHNR; CDR2 reads FQNEAQ (reference sequence). The CDR3 DNA is TGTGCCAGCAGCTCAAAAAGTTCCGGGACAGGGGGTCAGTGCTTC. This gives the protein CASSSKSSGTGGQCF.

J is TRBJ2-7 and V is TRBV6-5; TRBD2 matches at 7 bases. CDR3 size: 16 residues. V shed 0 bases, J shed 7 bases, and the junction held 12 bases outside the gene matches. Germline values: CDR1 MNHEY, CDR2 SVGAGI. CDR3 nucleotides: TGTGCCAGCAGTTACTCGGGCAGGCGCATCGGGGGGGAGCAGTACTTC. It translates to CASSYSGRRIGGEQYF.

This clone is a singleton in its sample. The gene calls are TRBV7-9 and TRBJ2-6; D gene unclear. The V and J ends lost 3 bases and 0 bases respectively, with 9 bases between them. This CDR3 spans 16 amino acids. Germline V CDR1 and CDR2: SEHNR, FQNEAQ (reference sequence). The DNA of the CDR3 is TGTGCCAGCAGCTTCATGGACCGCTCTGGGGCCAACGTCCTGACTTTC. Translating gives CASSFMDRSGANVLTF.

With regard to this clone: The sample carries other DNA sequences with the same CDR3. The rearrangement uses TRBV20-1 and TRBJ2-5; D gene unclear. This CDR3 has 11 amino acids. Germline-derived CDR1 and CDR2 are DFQATT and SNEGSKA (reference sequence). V lost 3 bases, J lost 5 bases, and 7 bases lay in between. CDR3 DNA: TGCAGTGCTAGTCTTCTTGAGACCCAGTACTTC. Protein product: CSASLLETQYF.

Written as DNA, the CDR3 is TGCGCCAGCAGCTCGCCGGGAGGAGGAACTGAAGCTTTCTTT. Amino acids: CASSSPGGGTEAFF. The rearrangement joins TRBV5-1 to TRBJ1-1, with D unresolved. The CDR3 runs 14 residues. Germline CDR1 reads SGHRS; CDR2 reads YFSETQ. Trimming took off 3 bases at V and 5 bases at J, with 14 bases between the two ends.

A single count supports this clone. This chain connects TRBV29-1 to TRBJ2-5; D is undetermined. The CDR3 runs 11 residues. The germline gives CDR1 SQVTM, CDR2 ANQGSEA. Trimming cost V 3 bases and J 4 bases, with 6 bases left between them. In DNA form, the CDR3 reads TGCAGCGTTGAGGGTCCAGAGACCCAGTACTTC. It encodes CSVEGPETQYF. The whole variable domain, remainder taken from reference TRBV29-1 and TRBJ2-5, is SAVISQKPSRDICQRGTSLTIQCQVDSQVTMMFWYRQQPGQSLTLIATANQGSEATYESGFVIDKFPISRPNLTFSTLTVSNMSPEDSSIYLCSVEGPETQYFGPGTRLLVL.

This rearrangement joins TRBV28 to TRBJ1-2, with D maybe TRBD1 (6 bases). Germline CDR1 is MDHEN and CDR2 is SYDVKM. This CDR3 has 11 residues. V was trimmed by 6 bases and J by 12 bases, leaving 14 bases between them. The CDR3 DNA reads as TGTGCCAGCAGATCGACAGGAACTAACACCTTC. Protein: CASRSTGTNTF.

The chain links TRBV19 to TRBJ1-5; 7 nucleotides agree with TRBD1. The length of the CDR3 is 17 residues. Germline V gene sequence: CDR1 LNHDA, CDR2 SQIVND (reference sequence). V dropped 3 bases and J dropped 5; count of bases not matched to a gene: 13. The CDR3 protein is CASSIDRASRSDQPQHF. CDR3 coding DNA: TGTGCCAGTAGTATTGACAGGGCGTCACGGTCCGATCAGCCCCAGCATTTT.

The rearrangement uses TRBV2 and TRBJ2-5; 8 nucleotides match TRBD1. Germline CDR1 is SNHLY and CDR2 is FYNNEI. V was clipped by 4 bases and J by 3 bases; unmatched bases: 4. This CDR3 comprises 14 residues. The CDR3 nucleotides are TGTGCCAGCAGTGGGACGACAGGGGAAGAGACCCAGTACTTC. Translated, it gives CASSGTTGEETQYF. Combining the CDR3 with reference TRBV2 and TRBJ2-5 gives the whole variable domain EPEVTQTPSHQVTQMGQEVILRCVPISNHLYFYWYRQILGQKVEFLVSFYNNEISEKSEIFDDQFSVERPDGSNFTLKIRSTKLEDSAMYFCASSGTTGEETQYFGPGTRLLVL.

This chain links TRBV4-2 with TRBJ2-1; 8 positions agree with TRBD2. This CDR3 has 15 amino acids. Trimming took 4 bases from V and 9 from J; bases not matched to a gene: 11. CDR1 and CDR2 from the germline V gene are LGHNA and YNFKEQ. CDR3 sequence reads: CASSPTRSSGTEQFF. The DNA for the CDR3 is TGTGCCAGCAGCCCCACCCGGAGTAGCGGGACTGAGCAGTTCTTC.

This chain joins TRBV5-1 and TRBJ2-5, with 7 nucleotides matching TRBD2. The CDR3 sequence is 16 residues long. Per the germline V gene, CDR1 is SGHRS and CDR2 is YFSETQ. V lost 0 bases, J lost 5 bases, and 10 bases stayed unmatched. The CDR3 DNA reads TGCGCCAGCAGCTTGGGAGGGATAGGGAGGGCCGAGACCCAGTACTTC. As protein: CASSLGGIGRAETQYF.

The chain has TRBV27 and TRBJ2-3; D is perhaps TRBD2 (6 bases). V lost 1 base and J 4 bases, leaving 9 bases between the germline ends. Looked up from germline, CDR1 is MNHEY and CDR2 is SMNVEV (reference sequence). The CDR3 loop spans 14 amino acids. The CDR3, as DNA: TGTGCCAGCAGTTTATACCGGGGGTCAGATACGCAGTATTTT. It is translated as CASSLYRGSDTQYF.

This rearrangement joins TRBV30 to TRBJ1-5; D possibly corresponds to TRBD1 (5 bases). Germline V CDR1 and CDR2: GTSNPN, SVGIG (reference sequence). The length of the CDR3 is 13 residues. Trimming left V 4 bases short and J 7 bases short, with 14 bases between. The CDR3 is CAWTGGDHQPQHF. The DNA for the CDR3 is TGTGCCTGGACTGGGGGGGACCACCAGCCCCAGCATTTT.

This chain links TRBV2 with TRBJ2-2; possible D gene TRBD1, 5 bases. CDR1 is SNHLY, CDR2 FYNNEI, per germline. V dropped 6 bases and J dropped 1 base, with 9 bases sitting between them. CDR3 size: 14 residues. DNA of the CDR3: TGTGCCAGCAGCGATGACAGGAACACCGGGGAGCTGTTTTTT. Protein product: CASSDDRNTGELFF.

This chain connects TRBV9 to TRBJ2-7; 11 bases match TRBD1. Trimming at V came to 3 bases and at J to 5 bases, leaving 4 bases not matched to a gene. The CDR3 sequence is 14 residues long. Looked up from germline, CDR1 is SGDLS and CDR2 is YYNGEE. The CDR3 coding sequence is TGTGCCAGCAGCGCGGGACAGGGGGTAGACGAGCAGTACTTC. Its translation is CASSAGQGVDEQYF.

This clone appeared a single time. The J gene is TRBJ1-1, the V gene TRBV9; possibly TRBD1 for D (5 bases). This CDR3 spans 16 amino acids. Trimming removed 0 bases from V and 2 bases from J, with 14 bases in between. Germline-derived CDR1 and CDR2 are SGDLS and YYNGEE. CDR3 nucleotides: TGTGCCAGCAGCGTAGGGGGGTCGATGGGAAACACTGAAGCTTTCTTT. Encoded protein: CASSVGGSMGNTEAFF.

The chain uses TRBV6-1 and TRBJ2-3, with D hard to call. This CDR3 has 15 residues. Trimming took off 4 bases at V and 0 bases at J, with 11 bases between the two ends. The germline CDR1 and CDR2 sequences are MNHNS and SASEGT. The CDR3 region is CASSGSATSTDTQYF. In DNA form, the CDR3 reads TGTGCCAGCAGTGGGTCTGCGACTAGCACAGATACGCAGTATTTT.

The chain couples TRBV5-6 to TRBJ2-5; the match to TRBD1 covers 8 bases. The CDR3 has 16 residues. V lost 0 bases to trimming and J lost 5 bases; unmatched junction nucleotides: 9. Germline values: CDR1 SGHDT, CDR2 YYEEEE. CDR3 amino acids: CASSLAKGQGDETQYF. DNA for the CDR3: TGTGCCAGCAGCTTGGCCAAAGGACAGGGTGACGAGACCCAGTACTTC.

This sequence joins TRBV28 and TRBJ2-6, with TRBD1 identical over 7 bases. V was clipped by 7 bases and J by 0 bases; unmatched bases: 9. This CDR3 has 17 residues. CDR1 MDHEN and CDR2 SYDVKM come from the germline V gene. The chain's CDR3 is CASKRQGGSSGANVLTF. The CDR3 bases are TGTGCCAGCAAAAGACAGGGTGGGTCCTCTGGGGCCAACGTCCTGACTTTC.

This sequence joins TRBV11-2 and TRBJ2-5, with D perhaps given as TRBD1 or TRBD2 (5 bases each). Germline CDR1 reads SGHAT; CDR2 reads FQNNGV. V gave up 6 bases and J gave up 4 bases, with 12 bases separating them. The CDR3 has 13 residues. The CDR3 loop reads CASSVAGRETQYF. The CDR3 DNA follows: TGTGCCAGCAGTGTCGCAGGGAGAGAGACCCAGTACTTC.

This clone was seen more than once but under ten times. This chain links TRBV7-9 with TRBJ2-1; a possible D gene is TRBD1 (6 bases). CDR1 and CDR2 (germline): SEHNR, FQNEAQ (reference sequence). With 5 bases removed from V and 9 bases from J, the gap between germline ends came to 17 bases. This CDR3 is 14 amino acids long. CDR3 nucleotides: TGTGCCAGCAGCCACCCGGGACAATCCGCTGAGCAGTTCTTC. Translated: CASSHPGQSAEQFF.

The chain carries TRBV4-2 and TRBJ1-5; unclear D gene. Trimming cost V 4 bases and J 4 bases, with 17 bases left between them. This CDR3 has 16 amino acids. CDR1 and CDR2 from the germline V gene are LGHNA and YNFKEQ. The CDR3 sequence is CASSPERPLGNQPQHF. The CDR3 bases are TGTGCCAGCAGCCCGGAGCGGCCCCTAGGGAATCAGCCCCAGCATTTT.

The chain combines TRBV6-1 with TRBJ1-2; D gene unclear. This CDR3 region has 12 residues. Germline V lookup: CDR1 MNHNS, CDR2 SASEGT. The germline V and J ends were trimmed by 5 bases and 2 bases, with 6 bases remaining between them. DNA of the CDR3: TGTGCCAGCAGTCAAGGGAACTATGGCTACACCTTC. Translating it yields CASSQGNYGYTF.

The CDR3 here is CASSYGGLNYGYTF. The CDR3 DNA reads as TGTGCCAGCAGTTACGGGGGGCTTAACTATGGCTACACCTTC. The chain couples TRBV6-5 to TRBJ1-2, with D possibly matching TRBD1 (6 bases). Germline CDR1 MNHEY, CDR2 SVGAGI. The V end was cut by 2 bases, the J end by 1 base, with 8 bases between. The CDR3 runs 14 residues.

This chain joins TRBV27 and TRBJ2-5; 8 bases map to TRBD1. CDR3 size: 13 residues. CDR1 MNHEY and CDR2 SMNVEV come from the germline V gene (reference sequence). After removal of 6 bases from V and 2 bases from J, the junction contained 2 bases not matched to a gene. CDR3 loop: CASRGTGQETQYF. CDR3 coding DNA: TGTGCCAGCAGGGGGACAGGACAAGAGACCCAGTACTTC.

This chain uses TRBV19 with TRBJ2-1, with D possibly TRBD1 on 5 matching bases. The germline V gene has CDR1 LNHDA and CDR2 SQIVND (reference sequence). V was pared by 5 bases and J by 6 bases, with 14 bases between. CDR3 size: 14 residues. The DNA for the CDR3 is TGTGCCAGTAGTTTCAGGGCCATCGGCAATGAGCAGTTCTTC. Protein product: CASSFRAIGNEQFF.

The V call is TRBV7-9, the J call TRBJ2-2, with D tentatively TRBD1 (6 bases). The CDR3 runs 16 residues. Looked up from germline, CDR1 is SEHNR and CDR2 is FQNEAQ (reference sequence). Deletions cut 5 bases from V and 5 bases from J, with 18 bases between. The DNA for the CDR3 is TGTGCCAGCAGCACACTACAGGGAGTTGGGACCGGGGAGCTGTTTTTT. Its protein product is CASSTLQGVGTGELFF.

The chain uses TRBV2 and TRBJ2-5; 7 bases are a match to TRBD1. Trimming at V came to 6 bases and at J to 4 bases, leaving 8 bases not matched to a gene. The germline gives CDR1 SNHLY, CDR2 FYNNEI. The CDR3 sequence is 14 residues long. The DNA for the CDR3 is TGTGCCAGCAGGACCGACAGGGTACGAGAGACCCAGTACTTC. The encoded protein is CASRTDRVRETQYF.